The clone carrying this TCR beta chain was found many times. TCRdb redid the calling of the 5' RACE reads with MiXCR, one entry per CDR3 protein. The sample shows some 140,000 distinct CDR3 sequences, roughly 6.6% of them seen only once. The CDR3 runs to 13 residues. The V and J ends lost 2 bases and 6 bases respectively, with 10 bases between them. The V gene's germline CDR1 is DFQATT and CDR2 SNEGSKA (reference sequence). These data are taken from a study of CD8 T cells in ankylosing spondylitis. The receptor comes from a female donor with ankylosing spondylitis or in good health (not recorded which). Specimen: blood, either unsorted or a sorted T cell fraction (not recorded which). The chain recombines TRBV20-1 with TRBJ2-2; possibly TRBD1 or TRBD2 for D (5 bases each). The CDR3 coding sequence is TGCAGTGCTAGACGTCCGGGACCCGGGGAGCTGTTTTTT. It codes for CSARRPGPGELFF.